The 27 T cell receptor beta chains below all came from one sample that was sequenced in a study of shared clonotypes between healthy human individuals. Profiling relied on immunoSEQ multiplex PCR, and the TCRdb table lists in-frame clones only, not all of them. The sample records about 2.2 million clones, 93% being singletons. In the naive CD8 group, cells lacked CD45RO and were positively selected for CCR7, so terminally differentiated effector memory CD45RA+ cells were left out. Sample: naive CD8+ T cells from PBMCs. The receptors originated from a man younger than 35 in good health. Some clones in this sample may be carry-over from other donors' samples.

V and J are TRBV4-2 and TRBJ2-7, with TRBD2 as a possible D gene (6 bases). The CDR3 has 15 amino acids. V lost 2 bases and J lost 2, with 13 bases in between. CDR1 LGHNA and CDR2 YNFKEQ come from the germline V gene. The CDR3 DNA follows: TGTGCCAGCAGCCAACCTAGTAGCGGCACCTACGAGCAGTACTTC. Protein: CASSQPSSGTYEQYF.

The rearrangement links TRBV5-8 to TRBJ1-5; unclear D gene. V was cut by 0 bases and J by 6 bases, with 13 bases left in between. The germline gives CDR1 SGHTS, CDR2 YDEGEE. The CDR3 is 15 residues long. The CDR3 here is CASSLVPGLSQPQHF. Here the CDR3 DNA reads TGTGCCAGCAGCTTGGTTCCAGGCCTAAGTCAGCCCCAGCATTTT.

This chain connects TRBV6-5 to TRBJ2-7; D not resolved. The CDR3 has 13 amino acids. Germline V gene data show CDR1 as MNHEY and CDR2 as SVGAGI. Trimming cost V 2 bases and J 5 bases, with 10 bases left between them. In DNA form, the CDR3 reads TGTGCCAGCAGTTACACACAGTCCAACGAGCAGTACTTC. Protein sequence: CASSYTQSNEQYF.

This clone was recorded a few times. This sequence joins TRBV28 and TRBJ1-1, with D unclear. V was cut by 2 bases and J by 1 base, with 5 bases left in between. The CDR3 covers 13 residues. From germline, CDR1 is MDHEN and CDR2 SYDVKM. CDR3 nucleotides: TGTGCCAGCAGTTTAAACAGGAACACTGAAGCTTTCTTT. Protein sequence: CASSLNRNTEAFF. Filled out from reference TRBV28 and TRBJ1-1, the complete variable domain reads DVKVTQSSRYLVKRTGEKVFLECVQDMDHENMFWYRQDPGLGLRLIYFSYDVKMKEKGDIPEGYSVSREKKERFSLILESASTNQTSMYLCASSLNRNTEAFFGQGTRLTVV.

V usage is TRBV5-4 and J usage is TRBJ2-7; TRBD1 aligns across 8 bases. Germline V gene sequence: CDR1 SGHNT, CDR2 YYREEE (reference sequence). The CDR3 spans 13 residues. The V gene end was trimmed by 6 bases and the J gene end by 5 bases; junction bases not matched to a gene: 7. CDR3: CASNPGQEDEQYF. The CDR3 bases are TGTGCCAGCAATCCGGGACAGGAAGACGAGCAGTACTTC.

This rearrangement joins TRBV7-8 to TRBJ2-3; D call uncertain. This CDR3 contains 13 residues. CDR1 is SGHVS and CDR2 is FQNEAQ in the germline V gene. Trimming pared 0 bases from V and 4 bases from J, leaving 5 bases between. CDR3 sequence reads: CASSLAPADTQYF. In nucleotides, the CDR3 is TGTGCCAGCAGCTTAGCGCCCGCAGATACGCAGTATTTT.

The chain couples TRBV27 to TRBJ2-1; possibly TRBD2 for D (6 bases). Trimming left V 2 bases short and J 1 base short, with 12 bases between. The CDR3 has 16 amino acids. Germline CDR1 is MNHEY and CDR2 is SMNVEV (reference sequence). CDR3: CASSLRPAGSYNEQFF. CDR3 in DNA: TGTGCCAGCAGTTTACGCCCGGCGGGGTCCTACAATGAGCAGTTCTTC.

Details on this clone: One end of the junction is discordant with germline, which a read error may explain. CDR3 in DNA: TGCGCCAGCAGTGAAAGGAGACAGGGGTATTCAGTCCACTTC. Protein: CASSERRQGYSVHF. The chain combines TRBV10-2 with TRBJ2-4, with 8 bases identical to TRBD1. The CDR3 spans 14 residues. Germline V CDR1 and CDR2: WSHSY, SAAADI.

This chain joins TRBV6-1 and TRBJ2-7, with 10 nucleotides matching TRBD2. Germline V CDR1 and CDR2: MNHNS, SASEGT. The V segment lost 6 bases and the J segment 5 bases; nucleotides outside the gene matches: 10. This CDR3 region has 15 residues. CDR3 protein: CASRESSGSVHEQYF. Here the CDR3 DNA reads TGTGCCAGCAGGGAATCTAGCGGGAGTGTGCACGAGCAGTACTTC.

The chain couples TRBV15 to TRBJ2-1, with 11 bases that match TRBD1. This CDR3 has 14 residues. Germline V lookup: CDR1 LNHNV, CDR2 YYDKDF (reference sequence). Unmatched junction bases numbered 8, after V lost 8 bases and J lost 8 bases. CDR3 sequence (DNA): TGTGCCACCTCCGGACAGGGGGCAAAGGATGAGCAGTTCTTC. Residues: CATSGQGAKDEQFF.

This chain connects TRBV28 to TRBJ2-7, with 7 bases identical to TRBD1. The CDR3 length is 15 residues. V was clipped by 3 bases and J by 6 bases; unmatched bases: 11. The germline gives CDR1 MDHEN, CDR2 SYDVKM. For the CDR3, the DNA is TGTGCCAGCAGTTTTGAGACAGGGACCTGGTTCGAGCAGTACTTC. Its protein product is CASSFETGTWFEQYF.

V gene TRBV7-9 combines with J gene TRBJ2-7; 7 nucleotides line up with TRBD1. CDR3 length: 17 amino acids. CDR1 is SEHNR and CDR2 is FQNEAQ in the germline V gene (reference sequence). V was pared by 4 bases and J by 3 bases, with 15 bases of the junction left unmatched. CDR3 in amino acids: CASSSTGDGPLNYEQYF. The CDR3 nucleotides are TGTGCCAGCAGCTCTACAGGGGATGGACCCCTTAACTACGAGCAGTACTTC. Full variable domain (missing parts from reference TRBV7-9 and TRBJ2-7): DTGVSQNPRHKITKRGQNVTFRCDPISEHNRLYWYRQTLGQGPEFLTYFQNEAQLEKSRLLSDRFSAERPKGSFSTLEIQRTEQGDSAMYLCASSSTGDGPLNYEQYFGPGTRLTVT.

The V call is TRBV19, the J call TRBJ2-5; TRBD2 might be the D (6 bases). This CDR3 contains 17 residues. Trimming took 3 bases from V and 3 from J, leaving 20 bases between them. CDR1 is LNHDA and CDR2 is SQIVND in the germline V gene (reference sequence). The CDR3 spells CASSMRSSAPLEETQYF. The CDR3 DNA reads as TGTGCCAGTAGTATGAGGTCTAGCGCCCCGTTAGAAGAGACCCAGTACTTC. Filled out from reference TRBV19 and TRBJ2-5, the complete variable domain reads DGGITQSPKYLFRKEGQNVTLSCEQNLNHDAMYWYRQDPGQGLRLIYYSQIVNDFQKGDIAEGYSVSREKKESFPLTVTSAQKNPTAFYLCASSMRSSAPLEETQYFGPGTRLLVL.

J is TRBJ2-1 and V is TRBV5-1, with 15 bases that match TRBD2. This CDR3 spans 17 amino acids. V shed 4 bases, J shed 8 bases, and the junction held 10 bases outside the gene matches. Germline V gene sequence: CDR1 SGHRS, CDR2 YFSETQ. CDR3 sequence reads: CASSGGTSGRTVYEQFF. In DNA form, the CDR3 reads TGCGCCAGCAGCGGAGGGACTAGCGGGAGGACCGTCTATGAGCAGTTCTTC.

V usage is TRBV14 and J usage is TRBJ1-4; D might be TRBD1 (6 bases). V lost 4 bases and J 1 base, leaving 10 bases between the germline ends. This CDR3 spans 15 amino acids. Germline loops: CDR1 SGHDN, CDR2 FVKESK. The CDR3 spells CASSPIGGTNEKLFF. CDR3 nucleotides: TGTGCCAGCAGCCCAATAGGGGGAACTAATGAAAAACTGTTTTTT.

This chain uses TRBV4-3 with TRBJ1-2; TRBD1 agrees at 7 bases. CDR3 length: 15 amino acids. CDR1 is LGHNA, CDR2 YSLEER, per germline. V was pared by 4 bases and J by 2 bases, with 7 bases of the junction left unmatched. CDR3: CASSLRLQGNYGYTF. In nucleotides, the CDR3 is TGCGCCAGCAGCCTTCGGCTACAGGGGAACTATGGCTACACCTTC.

The chain links TRBV5-6 to TRBJ2-2; D is undetermined. The CDR3 has 15 amino acids. Per the germline V gene, CDR1 is SGHDT and CDR2 is YYEEEE. V was shortened by 2 bases and J by 0 bases, with 8 bases between the two germline ends. CDR3 nucleotide sequence: TGTGCCAGCAGCTTCACCGTTGCGAACACCGGGGAGCTGTTTTTT. Protein sequence: CASSFTVANTGELFF.

J is TRBJ2-7 and V is TRBV27; D gene unclear. This CDR3 has 14 amino acids. Between the trimmed V and J ends, which lost 4 bases and 2 bases, there was a span of 12 bases. Germline CDR1 reads MNHEY; CDR2 reads SMNVEV (reference sequence). The CDR3 is CASSWQALPYEQYF. The CDR3, as DNA: TGTGCCAGCAGTTGGCAAGCTCTCCCCTACGAGCAGTACTTC.

The genes are TRBV11-2 and TRBJ2-5, with D possibly matching TRBD1 (7 bases). This CDR3 has 18 amino acids. Germline CDR1 and CDR2: SGHAT and FQNNGV. V was pared by 0 bases and J by 5 bases, with 22 bases between. CDR3 loop: CASSLDLSAGQLRETQYF. In DNA, the CDR3 is TGTGCCAGCAGCTTAGACCTCTCCGCGGGACAGCTTCGGGAGACCCAGTACTTC.

As concerns this clone: The sample contains more than one DNA sequence encoding this CDR3. The CDR3 reads CASSFRTSGTDTQYF. The DNA of the CDR3 is TGTGCCAGCAGTTTCCGGACTAGCGGCACAGATACGCAGTATTTT. The chain joins TRBV27 to TRBJ2-3; 9 nucleotides agree with TRBD2. CDR3 length: 15 amino acids. CDR1 MNHEY and CDR2 SMNVEV come from the germline V gene (reference sequence). V shed 3 bases, J shed 1 base, and the junction held 2 bases outside the gene matches.

V usage is TRBV6-1 and J usage is TRBJ2-3, with TRBD1 identical over 8 bases. The CDR3 has 14 residues. The V and J ends lost 5 bases and 1 base, in that order; junction bases with no gene match: 2. Germline CDR1 MNHNS, CDR2 SASEGT. CDR3 sequence: CASSTTGGTDTQYF. CDR3 nucleotide sequence: TGTGCCAGCAGTACGACAGGGGGCACAGATACGCAGTATTTT.

CDR3 nucleotides: TGCGCCAGCAGCCAACCCCCCGGGAGGGCCTTAGATACGCAGTATTTT. This gives the protein CASSQPPGRALDTQYF. The genes are TRBV4-1 and TRBJ2-3; 8 bases are shared with TRBD2. Germline loops: CDR1 MGHRA, CDR2 YSYEKL. The CDR3 covers 16 residues. Trimming removed 2 bases from V and 5 bases from J; junction bases left unmatched: 9.

This sequence joins TRBV27 and TRBJ2-7; possibly TRBD1 or TRBD2 for D (5 bases each). The CDR3 is 15 residues long. V shed 8 bases and J shed 0 bases, with 17 bases lying between them. Per the germline V gene, CDR1 is MNHEY and CDR2 is SMNVEV (reference sequence). The CDR3 nucleotides are TGTGCCAGCCGGTATCGGGACCGTTTCTCCTACGAGCAGTACTTC. Translating it yields CASRYRDRFSYEQYF.

This clone was recorded once. The chain joins TRBV4-1 to TRBJ2-1; a possible D gene is TRBD1 (5 bases). The length of the CDR3 is 14 residues. Trimming pared 0 bases from V and 12 bases from J, leaving 15 bases between. Germline CDR1 and CDR2: MGHRA and YSYEKL. CDR3 bases: TGCGCCAGCAGCCAAGAGGGGCGTCCTAGTGTGCAGTTCTTC. Protein: CASSQEGRPSVQFF.

The chain recombines TRBV6-5 with TRBJ2-7; TRBD1 matches 7 bases. The trim removed 0 bases at V and 6 bases at J, leaving 2 bases unmatched. Germline lookup yields CDR1 MNHEY and CDR2 SVGAGI. The CDR3 extends over 13 amino acids. The CDR3 is CASSYSNRGEQYF. The CDR3 DNA reads as TGTGCCAGCAGTTACTCGAACAGGGGCGAGCAGTACTTC.

J is TRBJ2-1 and V is TRBV7-9; no reliable D call. Germline CDR1 and CDR2: SEHNR and FQNEAQ (reference sequence). This CDR3 contains 14 residues. Trimming removed 5 bases at V and 8 bases at J, with 16 bases between. DNA for the CDR3: TGTGCCAGCAGCCCTTGGCCCAATCTCGATGAGCAGTTCTTC. Its translation: CASSPWPNLDEQFF.

The CDR3 protein is CASSLLAGGEEGDTQYF. For the CDR3, the DNA is TGTGCCAGCAGTCTACTAGCGGGAGGCGAAGAGGGAGATACGCAGTATTTT. This chain joins TRBV28 and TRBJ2-3; 12 bases map to TRBD2. The trim removed 5 bases at V and 5 bases at J, leaving 11 bases unmatched. The length of the CDR3 is 17 residues. CDR1 and CDR2 (germline): MDHEN, SYDVKM.